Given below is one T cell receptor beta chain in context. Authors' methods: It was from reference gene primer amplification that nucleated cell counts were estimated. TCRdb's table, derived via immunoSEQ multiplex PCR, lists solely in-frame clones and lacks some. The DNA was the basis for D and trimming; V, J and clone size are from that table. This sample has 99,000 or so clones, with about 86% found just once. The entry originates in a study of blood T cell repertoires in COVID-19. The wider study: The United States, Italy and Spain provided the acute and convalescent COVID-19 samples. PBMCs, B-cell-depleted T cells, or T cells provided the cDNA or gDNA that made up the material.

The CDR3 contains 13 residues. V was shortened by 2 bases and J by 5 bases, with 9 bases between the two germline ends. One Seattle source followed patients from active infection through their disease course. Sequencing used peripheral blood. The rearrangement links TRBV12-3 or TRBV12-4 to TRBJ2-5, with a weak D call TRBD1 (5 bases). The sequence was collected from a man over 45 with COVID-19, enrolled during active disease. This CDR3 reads CASSLYPGETQYF. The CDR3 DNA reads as TGTGCCAGCAGTTTATACCCAGGGGAGACCCAGTACTTC.